Presented here are 14 T cell receptor beta chains from one specimen sequenced in a study of radiation and T cells in renal cell carcinoma. The data were produced by immunoSEQ multiplex PCR, yet TCRdb's version contains in-frame clones alone and is incomplete. The table lists roughly 150,000 clones, 88% of them singletons. Time point meaning: baseline pretreatment blood. Indicated treatment: 15 Gy SBRT to primary tumor, nephrectomy 4 weeks later. The sample consisted of blood, taken from a patient whose treatment included radiotherapy and nephrectomy. All receptors derive from a woman aged 70-85 years with renal cell carcinoma.

The J gene is TRBJ1-1, the V gene TRBV10-2, with D possibly matching TRBD1 (5 bases). V lost 7 bases to trimming and J lost 3 bases, with 12 bases between them. The CDR3 covers 13 residues. Germline CDR1 WSHSY, CDR2 SAAADI. The CDR3 reads CASIGATHTEAFF. CDR3 DNA: TGCGCCAGCATTGGGGCGACCCACACTGAAGCTTTCTTT.

V gene TRBV19 combines with J gene TRBJ1-6; weak D call: TRBD1 (5 bases). The CDR3 contains 15 residues. The V gene's germline CDR1 is LNHDA and CDR2 SQIVND (reference sequence). V lost 5 bases, J lost 9 bases, and 17 bases lay in between. The CDR3 is CASSQGRGTASPLHF. CDR3 coding DNA: TGTGCCAGTAGTCAGGGAAGGGGCACGGCTTCACCCCTCCACTTT.

The chain carries TRBV7-2 and TRBJ1-4, with D hard to call. The CDR3 length is 15 residues. CDR1 is SGHTA, CDR2 FQGNSA, per germline. V lost 3 bases and J 0 bases, leaving 8 bases between the germline ends. CDR3: CASSLRSTTNEKLFF. DNA of the CDR3: TGTGCCAGCAGCTTGAGGTCAACAACTAATGAAAAACTGTTTTTT.

V usage is TRBV20-1 and J usage is TRBJ2-3; no firm D call. This CDR3 is built from 11 residues. The germline V gene encodes CDR1 DFQATT and CDR2 SNEGSKA (reference sequence). The ends were cut back, 6 bases at V and 0 bases at J, with 4 bases in the middle. The CDR3 spells CSATSTDTQYF. The CDR3, as DNA: TGCAGTGCCACTAGCACAGATACGCAGTATTTT.

The chain couples TRBV7-2 to TRBJ1-1; D is unclear. The length of the CDR3 is 14 residues. Per germline, CDR1 SGHTA and CDR2 FQGNSA. The V and J ends lost 6 bases and 1 base respectively, with 12 bases between them. This chain's CDR3 is CASRPPKGNTEAFF. CDR3 sequence (DNA): TGTGCCAGCAGACCCCCTAAGGGGAACACTGAAGCTTTCTTT.

This clone has a handful of counts. The J gene is TRBJ2-7, the V gene TRBV16, with unresolved D. The germline V and J ends were trimmed by 0 bases and 5 bases, with 5 bases remaining between them. CDR1 KGHSY and CDR2 FQNENV come from the germline V gene. This CDR3 is 12 amino acids long. This chain's CDR3 is CASSQSQDEQYF. The CDR3 nucleotides read TGTGCCAGCAGCCAATCGCAAGACGAGCAGTACTTC.

For this clone: Compared with germline, one end of the junction differs, possibly owing to a read error. The chain carries TRBV27 and TRBJ2-2, with TRBD2 matching 8 bases. Germline V gives CDR1 MNHEY, CDR2 SMNVEV (reference sequence). This CDR3 is 13 amino acids long. The CDR3 reads CASGGTSGRGAVF. CDR3 sequence (DNA): TGTGCCAGCGGGGGGACTAGTGGTCGGGGAGCTGTTTTT.

The rearrangement links TRBV5-1 to TRBJ1-4; D call uncertain. Deletions cut 0 bases from V and 0 bases from J, with 6 bases between. The V gene's germline CDR1 is SGHRS and CDR2 YFSETQ. The CDR3 sequence is 15 residues long. The CDR3 spells CASSLDPSTNEKLFF. CDR3 sequence (DNA): TGCGCCAGCAGCTTGGACCCGTCAACTAATGAAAAACTGTTTTTT.

This rearrangement joins TRBV6-1 to TRBJ2-1; no clear D. With 4 bases removed from V and 7 bases from J, the gap between germline ends came to 8 bases. The CDR3 contains 12 residues. The germline gives CDR1 MNHNS, CDR2 SASEGT. Here the CDR3 DNA reads TGTGCCAGCAGTGTATCCAGAAATGAGCAGTTCTTC. This codes for CASSVSRNEQFF.

This clone was detected only once. V gene TRBV7-2 combines with J gene TRBJ2-1; D is perhaps TRBD2 (6 bases). The ends were cut back, 7 bases at V and 1 base at J, with 17 bases in the middle. There are 16 residues in the CDR3. CDR1 is SGHTA and CDR2 is FQGNSA in the germline V gene. The CDR3 sequence: CASTFRRAWSYNEQFF. CDR3 DNA: TGTGCCAGCACCTTCCGGAGGGCTTGGTCCTACAATGAGCAGTTCTTC.

This rearrangement joins TRBV6-1 to TRBJ1-1; D remains unclear. The CDR3 runs 11 residues. In germline, CDR1 is MNHNS, CDR2 SASEGT. V lost 5 bases, J lost 2 bases, and 3 bases lay in between. The CDR3 DNA is TGTGCCAGCAGTAGTAACACTGAAGCTTTCTTT. Protein: CASSSNTEAFF.

J is TRBJ1-2 and V is TRBV13; tentative D call: TRBD1 (5 bases). This CDR3 contains 15 residues. Germline CDR1 is PRHDT and CDR2 is FYEKMQ (reference sequence). Trimming shortened V by 4 bases and J by 1 base, and 13 bases separated the two germline ends. CDR3 sequence (DNA): TGTGCCAGCAGCTCCCGGGGGGGATATAACTATGGCTACACCTTC. Its protein product is CASSSRGGYNYGYTF.

V gene TRBV5-4 combines with J gene TRBJ2-7, with a possible D match to TRBD1 (6 bases). This CDR3 contains 15 residues. Germline CDR1 and CDR2: SGHNT and YYREEE (reference sequence). Deletions cut 1 base from V and 3 bases from J, with 14 bases between. The CDR3 DNA sequence: TGTGCCAGCAGCTTGTCAGGGGCGGGTAACTACGAGCAGTACTTC. Its protein product is CASSLSGAGNYEQYF.

Concerning this clone itself: This CDR3 is also generated by other DNA sequences in the sample. The rearrangement joins TRBV5-1 to TRBJ1-1; D may be TRBD1 (6 bases). Germline CDR1 reads SGHRS; CDR2 reads YFSETQ. The CDR3 runs 14 residues. V lost 4 bases and J 3 bases, leaving 13 bases between the germline ends. CDR3 region: CASSQPGVYTEAFF. The CDR3 DNA reads as TGCGCCAGCAGCCAGCCAGGGGTGTACACTGAAGCTTTCTTT.